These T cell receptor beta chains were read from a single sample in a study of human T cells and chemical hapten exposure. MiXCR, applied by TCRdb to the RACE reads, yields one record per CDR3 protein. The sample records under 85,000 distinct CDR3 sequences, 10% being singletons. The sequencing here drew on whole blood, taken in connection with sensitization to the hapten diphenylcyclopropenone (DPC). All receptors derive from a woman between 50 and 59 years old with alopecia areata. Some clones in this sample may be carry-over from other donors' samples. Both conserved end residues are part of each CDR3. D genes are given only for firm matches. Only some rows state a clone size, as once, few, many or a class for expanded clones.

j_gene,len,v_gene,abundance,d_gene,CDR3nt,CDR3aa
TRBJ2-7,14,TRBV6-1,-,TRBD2,TGTGCCAGCAGCGCTAGCGGGAGCCGATACGAGCAGTACTTC,CASSASGSRYEQYF
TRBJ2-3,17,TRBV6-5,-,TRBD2,TGTGCCAGCAGTTACCGGACTAGCGGGAGACGGAGAGATACGCAGTATTTT,CASSYRTSGRRRDTQYF
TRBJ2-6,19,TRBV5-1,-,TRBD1,TGCGCCAGCAGCATCGGGCTCCCGGGACAGGGGGCTCGGGCCAACGTCCTGACTTTC,CASSIGLPGQGARANVLTF
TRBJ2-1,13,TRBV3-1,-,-,TGTGCCAGCAGCGATTCTGTAGAGTTGCGTCCGTTCTTC,CASSDSVELRPFF
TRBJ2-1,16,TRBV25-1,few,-,TGTGCCAGCAGTGTCCGGGACCCGTCCCTTTACAATGAGCAGTTCTTC,CASSVRDPSLYNEQFF
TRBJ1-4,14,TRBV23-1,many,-,TGCGCCAGCAGCCCGTTGGCAACTAATGAAAAACTGTTTTTT,CASSPLATNEKLFF
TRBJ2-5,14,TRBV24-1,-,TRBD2,TGTGCCACCAGCTGGGGGGGGTCCCAAGAGACCCAGTACTTC,CATSWGGSQETQYF
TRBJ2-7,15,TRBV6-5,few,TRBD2,TGTGCCAGCAGTTATGCGGGAGTGGCATCCTACGAGCAGTACTTC,CASSYAGVASYEQYF
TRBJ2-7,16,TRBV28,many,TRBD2,TGTGCCAGCACAACTAGCGGGAGGGGGAACTCCTACGAGCAGTACTTC,CASTTSGRGNSYEQYF
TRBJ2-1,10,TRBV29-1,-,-,TGCAGCGTTGGACAGGATGAGCAGTTCTTC,CSVGQDEQFF
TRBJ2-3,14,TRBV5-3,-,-,TGTGCCAGAAGCTTGCCCGGGAACGCAGATACGCAGTATTTT,CARSLPGNADTQYF
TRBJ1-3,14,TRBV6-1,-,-,TGTGCCAGCAGTGAACGGGTTATTGGAAACACCATATATTTT,CASSERVIGNTIYF
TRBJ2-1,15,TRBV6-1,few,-,TGTGCCAGCAGCCAGGGACATTACTCCTACAATGAGCAGTTCTTC,CASSQGHYSYNEQFF
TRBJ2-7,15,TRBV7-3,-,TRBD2,TGTGCCAGCAGCTCTGGGGGACTAGCGGTCGACGAGCAGTACTTC,CASSSGGLAVDEQYF
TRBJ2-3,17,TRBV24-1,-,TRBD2,TGTGCCACCAGTGCCCTGACTAGCGGGAGAACGACAGATACGCAGTATTTT,CATSALTSGRTTDTQYF
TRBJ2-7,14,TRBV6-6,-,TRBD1,TGTGCCAGCAGCCTATGGACAGGGAGTCACGAGCAGTACTTC,CASSLWTGSHEQYF
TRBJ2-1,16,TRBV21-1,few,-,TGTGCCAGCGATCCCCCGGGCAGGGGGTTTGGGAATGAGCAGTTCTTC,CASDPPGRGFGNEQFF
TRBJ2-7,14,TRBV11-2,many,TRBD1,TGTGCCAGCAGTTCCGGGACAGGGCCCTACGAGCAGTACTTC,CASSSGTGPYEQYF
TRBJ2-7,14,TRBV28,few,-,TGTGCCAGCAGTTTATGGGTCGATGCCTACGAGCAGTACTTC,CASSLWVDAYEQYF
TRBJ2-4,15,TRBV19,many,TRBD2,TGTGCCAGTAGTATCCTAGCGGGTGGCAAAAACATTCAGTACTTC,CASSILAGGKNIQYF
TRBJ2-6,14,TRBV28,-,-,TGTGCCGGGTCGACCTCCCCTGGGGCCAACGTCCTGACTTTC,CAGSTSPGANVLTF
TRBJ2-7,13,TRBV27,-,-,TGTGCCAGCAGGCGGGCCAGCAACTACGAGCAGTACTTC,CASRRASNYEQYF
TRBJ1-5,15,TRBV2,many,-,TGTGCCAGCAGCCAAAGGGGCAGGGAGGACCAGCCCCAGCATTTT,CASSQRGREDQPQHF
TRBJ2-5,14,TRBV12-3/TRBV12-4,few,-,TGTGCCAGCAGCCATCCAAGGACTCAAGAGACCCAGTACTTC,CASSHPRTQETQYF
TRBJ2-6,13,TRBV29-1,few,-,TGCAGCTGTAGGGAGCCTGGGGCCAACGTCCTGACTTTC,CSCREPGANVLTF
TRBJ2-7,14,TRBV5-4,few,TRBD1,TGTGCCAGCAGTAAAGGGACAGGGGGCTACGAGCAGTACTTC,CASSKGTGGYEQYF
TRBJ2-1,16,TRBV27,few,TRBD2,TGTGCCAGCAGTAGGGGGACTAGCGGAGTTTACAATGAGCAGTTCTTC,CASSRGTSGVYNEQFF
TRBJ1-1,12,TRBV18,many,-,TGTGCCAGCTCACCACTGGAAAATGAAGCTTTCTTT,CASSPLENEAFF
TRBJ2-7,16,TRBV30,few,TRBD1,TGTGCCTGGAGCGCCCCGCGGGACAGGGTTACGTACGAGCAGTACTTC,CAWSAPRDRVTYEQYF
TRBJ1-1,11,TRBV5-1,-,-,TGCGCCAGCAGGAAGTCCACTGAAGCTTTCTTT,CASRKSTEAFF
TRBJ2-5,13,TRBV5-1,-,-,TGCGCCAGCAGCCCCATAGCTTTAGAGACCCAGTACTTC,CASSPIALETQYF
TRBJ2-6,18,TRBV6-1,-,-,TGTGCCAGCAGTGAAGCGGGGCAGGTTGGCTCTGGGGCCAACGTCCTGACTTTC,CASSEAGQVGSGANVLTF
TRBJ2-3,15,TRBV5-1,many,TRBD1,TGCGCCAGCAGACGGAGGACAGGGCCCACAGATACGCAGTATTTT,CASRRRTGPTDTQYF
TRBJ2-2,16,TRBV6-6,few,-,TGTGCCAGCAGGCTCCGGGGCGGCAGGGGCACCGGGGAGCTGTTTTTT,CASRLRGGRGTGELFF
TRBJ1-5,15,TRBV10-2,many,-,TGCGCCAGCAGTGAGTCCGGGACACGCAATCAGCCCCAGCATTTT,CASSESGTRNQPQHF
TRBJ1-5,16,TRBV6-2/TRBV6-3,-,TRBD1,TGTGCCAGCAGTCCACAGGGGGTTTATAGCAATCAGCCCCAGCATTTT,CASSPQGVYSNQPQHF
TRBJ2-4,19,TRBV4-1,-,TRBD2,TGCGCCAGCAGCCTGTCCGGGACTAGCGGGACTCTAGCCAAAAACATTCAGTACTTC,CASSLSGTSGTLAKNIQYF
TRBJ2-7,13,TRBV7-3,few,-,TGTGCCAGCAGCTCAAGACCGGGACTCCAGCAGTACTTC,CASSSRPGLQQYF
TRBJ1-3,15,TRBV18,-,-,TGTGCCAGCTCACCACCAACAGGCTCTGGAAACACCATATATTTT,CASSPPTGSGNTIYF
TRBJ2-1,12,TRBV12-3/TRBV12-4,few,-,TGTGCCAGCAGCCGGACTGTGTATGAGCAGTTCTTC,CASSRTVYEQFF
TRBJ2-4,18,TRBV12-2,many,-,TGTGCAAGTCGCCCAGCGCGAGTCTCACAGGGTTGGCGTATCATTCAGTACTTC,CASRPARVSQGWRIIQYF
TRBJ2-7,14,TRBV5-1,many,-,TGCGCCAGCAGCTTGCAACAGGGTAACTACGAGCAGTACTTC,CASSLQQGNYEQYF
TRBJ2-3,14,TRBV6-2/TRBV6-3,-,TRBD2,TGTGCCAGCGCGTCTAGCGGGAGGAAATATACGCAGTATTTT,CASASSGRKYTQYF
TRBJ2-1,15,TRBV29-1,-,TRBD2,TGCAGCGTAATGCGGACTAGCGGGAGTGATAATGAGCAGTTCTTC,CSVMRTSGSDNEQFF
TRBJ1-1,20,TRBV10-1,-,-,TGCGCCAGCAGTGAGGCGACAGGATCCCGTCCCAGGTTGCAGTTCACTGAAGCTTTCTTT,CASSEATGSRPRLQFTEAFF
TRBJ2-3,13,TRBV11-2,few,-,TGTGCCAGCAGCTTACTCCGGGCAGATACGCAGTATTTT,CASSLLRADTQYF
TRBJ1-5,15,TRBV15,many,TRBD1,TGTGCCACCAGCAGAGATCAGGGGGGGGCAGAGCCCCAGCATTTT,CATSRDQGGAEPQHF
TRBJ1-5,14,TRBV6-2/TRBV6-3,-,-,TGTGCCAGCAGGATATGGAGTGGGAATCAGCCCCAGCATTTT,CASRIWSGNQPQHF
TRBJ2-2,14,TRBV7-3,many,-,TGTGCCAGCAGCCAAACAACGAACACCGGGGAGCTGTTTTTT,CASSQTTNTGELFF